This T cell receptor beta chain is from a study of T cell responses to AZD1222 COVID-19 vaccine. Study results and limitations: Vaccine-associated CD4 TCRs ranged over spike, dominating at 160-218 and 743-854. The study identified only a handful of AZD1222 recipients as seropositive at baseline.

It was second doses at about 4 or about 12 weeks that were pooled. In the case of this clone: What it binds is unknown.

Produced via immunoSEQ multiplex PCR; TCRdb's table is partial and in-frame only. The table lists 100,000 to 150,000 clones, around 83% of them singletons. Deletions cut 6 bases from V and 0 bases from J, with 15 bases between. The CDR3 extends over 14 amino acids. Looked up from germline, CDR1 is SQVTM and CDR2 is ANQGSEA. The chain links TRBV29-1 to TRBJ2-7; TRBD2 might be the D (6 bases). The sample consisted of peripheral blood, taken 28 days after the second AZD1222 dose. The TCR was taken from an adult who received the AZD1222 COVID-19 vaccine. CDR3: CSVRRAGFSYEQYF. In DNA, the CDR3 is TGCAGCGTAAGACGAGCGGGTTTCTCCTACGAGCAGTACTTC.